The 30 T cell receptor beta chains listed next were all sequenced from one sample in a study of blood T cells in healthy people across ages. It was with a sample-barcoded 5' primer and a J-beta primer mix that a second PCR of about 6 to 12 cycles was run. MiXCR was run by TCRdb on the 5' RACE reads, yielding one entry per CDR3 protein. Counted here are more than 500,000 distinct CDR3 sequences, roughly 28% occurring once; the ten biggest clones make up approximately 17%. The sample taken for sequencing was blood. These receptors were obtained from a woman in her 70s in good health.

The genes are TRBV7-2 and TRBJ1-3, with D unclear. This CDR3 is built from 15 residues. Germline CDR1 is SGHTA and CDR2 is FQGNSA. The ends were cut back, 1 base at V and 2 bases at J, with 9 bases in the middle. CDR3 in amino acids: CASSLGVVPGNTIYF. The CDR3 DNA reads TGTGCCAGCAGCTTAGGGGTAGTCCCTGGAAACACCATATATTTT.

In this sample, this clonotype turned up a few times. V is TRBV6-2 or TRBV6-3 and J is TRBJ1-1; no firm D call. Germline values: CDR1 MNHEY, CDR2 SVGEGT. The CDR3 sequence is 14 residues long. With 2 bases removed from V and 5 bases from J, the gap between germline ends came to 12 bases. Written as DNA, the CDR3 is TGTGCCAGCAGTTACATGAGAGGAGGTACTGAAGCTTTCTTT. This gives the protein CASSYMRGGTEAFF.

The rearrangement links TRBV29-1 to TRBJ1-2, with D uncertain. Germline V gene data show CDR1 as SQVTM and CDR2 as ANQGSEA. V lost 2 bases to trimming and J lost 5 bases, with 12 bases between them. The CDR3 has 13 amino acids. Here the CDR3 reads CSVEINSGYGYTF. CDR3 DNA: TGCAGCGTTGAAATCAACAGTGGGTATGGCTACACCTTC. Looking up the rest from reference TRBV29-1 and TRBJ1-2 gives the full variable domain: SAVISQKPSRDICQRGTSLTIQCQVDSQVTMMFWYRQQPGQSLTLIATANQGSEATYESGFVIDKFPISRPNLTFSTLTVSNMSPEDSSIYLCSVEINSGYGYTFGSGTRLTVV.

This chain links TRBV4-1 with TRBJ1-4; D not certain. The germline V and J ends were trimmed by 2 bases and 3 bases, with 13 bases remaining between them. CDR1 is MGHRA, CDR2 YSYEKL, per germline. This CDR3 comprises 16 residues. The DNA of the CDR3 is TGCGCCAGCAGCCAACGTGAGCGCTTAGCTAATGAAAAACTGTTTTTT. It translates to CASSQRERLANEKLFF.

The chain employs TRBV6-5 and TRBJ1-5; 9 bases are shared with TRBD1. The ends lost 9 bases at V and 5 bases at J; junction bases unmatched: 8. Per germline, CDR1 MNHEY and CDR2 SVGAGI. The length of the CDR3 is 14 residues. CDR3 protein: CARATGGRYQPQHF. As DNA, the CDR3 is TGTGCCAGAGCGACAGGGGGACGGTATCAGCCCCAGCATTTT.

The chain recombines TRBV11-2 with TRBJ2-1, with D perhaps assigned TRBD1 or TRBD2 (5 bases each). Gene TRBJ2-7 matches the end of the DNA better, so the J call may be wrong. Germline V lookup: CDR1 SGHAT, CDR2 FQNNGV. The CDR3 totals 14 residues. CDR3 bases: TGTGCCAGCAGCTTAAGGACGGGGCCCTACGAGCAGTACTTC. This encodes CASSLRTGPYEQYF.

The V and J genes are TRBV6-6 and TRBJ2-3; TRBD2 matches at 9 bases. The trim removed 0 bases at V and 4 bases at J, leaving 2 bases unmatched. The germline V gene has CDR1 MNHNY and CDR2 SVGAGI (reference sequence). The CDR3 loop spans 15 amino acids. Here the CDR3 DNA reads TGTGCCAGCAGTTACTCCGCTAGCGGGGCAGATACGCAGTATTTT. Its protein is CASSYSASGADTQYF.

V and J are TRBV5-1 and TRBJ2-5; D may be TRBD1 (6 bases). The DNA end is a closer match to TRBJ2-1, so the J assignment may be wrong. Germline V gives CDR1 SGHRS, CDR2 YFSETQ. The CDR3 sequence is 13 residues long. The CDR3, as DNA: TGCGCCAGCAGCATTGGGGGCGACAATGAGCAGTTCTTC. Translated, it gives CASSIGGDNEQFF.

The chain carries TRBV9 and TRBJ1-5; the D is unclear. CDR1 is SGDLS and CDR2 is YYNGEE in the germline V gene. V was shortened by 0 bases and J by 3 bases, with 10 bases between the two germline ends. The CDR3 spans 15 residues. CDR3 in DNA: TGTGCCAGCAGCGTAGGGGGATTTAACAATCAGCCCCAGCATTTT. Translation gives CASSVGGFNNQPQHF.

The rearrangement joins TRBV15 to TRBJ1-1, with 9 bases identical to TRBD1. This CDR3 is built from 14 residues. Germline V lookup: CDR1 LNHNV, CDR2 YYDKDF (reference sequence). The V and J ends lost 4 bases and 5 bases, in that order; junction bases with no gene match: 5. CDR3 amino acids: CATSTGTGRTEAFF. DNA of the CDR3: TGTGCCACCAGCACCGGGACAGGGAGGACTGAAGCTTTCTTT.

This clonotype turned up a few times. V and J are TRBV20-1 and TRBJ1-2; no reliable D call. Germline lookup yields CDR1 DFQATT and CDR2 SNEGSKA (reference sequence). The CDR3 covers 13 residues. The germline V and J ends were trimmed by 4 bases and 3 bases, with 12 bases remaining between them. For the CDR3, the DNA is TGCAGTGCTAATCCCGTCTCGCACTATGGCTACACCTTC. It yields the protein CSANPVSHYGYTF.

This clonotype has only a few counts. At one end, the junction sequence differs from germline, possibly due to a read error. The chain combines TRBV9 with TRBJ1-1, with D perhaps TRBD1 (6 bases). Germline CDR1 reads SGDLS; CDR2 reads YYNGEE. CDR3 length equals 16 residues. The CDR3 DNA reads TGCGCCAGCAGCTCTAGACCGGGACAACTTAACACTGAAGCTTTCTTT. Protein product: CASSSRPGQLNTEAFF.

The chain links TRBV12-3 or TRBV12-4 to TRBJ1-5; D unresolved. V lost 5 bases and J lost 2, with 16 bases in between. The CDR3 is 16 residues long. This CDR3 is CASSPNGGIGNQPQHF. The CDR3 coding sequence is TGTGCCAGCAGTCCGAATGGAGGGATCGGCAATCAGCCCCAGCATTTT.

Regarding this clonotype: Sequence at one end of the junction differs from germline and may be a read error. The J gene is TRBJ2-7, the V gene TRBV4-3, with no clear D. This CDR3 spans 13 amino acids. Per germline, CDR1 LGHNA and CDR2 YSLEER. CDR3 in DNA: TGCGCCAGCAACCAAAACAAGGGATACGAGCAGTACTTC. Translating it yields CASNQNKGYEQYF.

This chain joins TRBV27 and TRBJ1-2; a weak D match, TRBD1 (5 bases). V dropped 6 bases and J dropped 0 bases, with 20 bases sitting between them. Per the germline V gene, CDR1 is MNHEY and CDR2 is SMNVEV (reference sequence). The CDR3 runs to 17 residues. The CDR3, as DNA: TGTGCCAGCAGCCAAAAACCGTGGGGGGAACCTAACTATGGCTACACCTTC. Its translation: CASSQKPWGEPNYGYTF.

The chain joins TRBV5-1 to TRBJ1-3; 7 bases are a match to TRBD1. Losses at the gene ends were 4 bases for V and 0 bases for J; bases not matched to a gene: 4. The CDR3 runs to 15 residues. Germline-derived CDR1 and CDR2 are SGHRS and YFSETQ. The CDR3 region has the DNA TGCGCCAGCAGCCGGAGGACAGGCTCTGGAAACACCATATATTTT. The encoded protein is CASSRRTGSGNTIYF.

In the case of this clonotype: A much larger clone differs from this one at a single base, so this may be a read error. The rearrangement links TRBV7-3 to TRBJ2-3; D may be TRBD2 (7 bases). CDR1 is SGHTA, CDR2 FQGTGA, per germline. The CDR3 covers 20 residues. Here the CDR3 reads CSSSLSYGGRVVSSTDTQYF. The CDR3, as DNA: TGTTCCAGCAGCTTAAGTTACGGGGGGCGAGTCGTATCTAGCACAGATACGCAGTATTTT. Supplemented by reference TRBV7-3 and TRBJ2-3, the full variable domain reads GAGVSQTPSNKVTEKGKYVELRCDPISGHTALYWYRQSLGQGPEFLIYFQGTGAADDSGLPNDRFFAVRPEGSVSTLKIQRTERGDSAVYLCSSSLSYGGRVVSSTDTQYFGPGTRLTVL.

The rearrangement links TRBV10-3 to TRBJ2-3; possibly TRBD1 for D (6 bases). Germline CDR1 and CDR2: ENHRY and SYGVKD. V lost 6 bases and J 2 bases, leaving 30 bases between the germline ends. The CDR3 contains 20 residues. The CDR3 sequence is CAISPRRVAALGGYTDTQYF. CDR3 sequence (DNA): TGTGCCATCAGCCCCCGGCGGGTTGCGGCGCTAGGGGGATACACAGATACGCAGTATTTT.

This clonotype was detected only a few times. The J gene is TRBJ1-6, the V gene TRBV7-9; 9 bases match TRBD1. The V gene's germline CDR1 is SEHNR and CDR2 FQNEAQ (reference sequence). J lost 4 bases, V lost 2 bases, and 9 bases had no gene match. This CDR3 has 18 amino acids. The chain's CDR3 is CASSLSGLGTGYNSPLHF. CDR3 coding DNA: TGTGCCAGCAGCTTAAGCGGTTTGGGGACAGGGTATAATTCACCCCTCCACTTT.

CDR3 coding DNA: TGTGCCAGCAGCCAAGGGTCAGTCGGGGGCGCAAGGCTGAACACTGAAGCTTTCTTT. Translating gives CASSQGSVGGARLNTEAFF. The chain employs TRBV14 and TRBJ1-1; possibly TRBD1 for D (6 bases). Germline CDR1 is SGHDN and CDR2 is FVKESK. V lost 1 base, J lost 0 bases, and 21 bases lay in between. The CDR3 sequence is 19 residues long.

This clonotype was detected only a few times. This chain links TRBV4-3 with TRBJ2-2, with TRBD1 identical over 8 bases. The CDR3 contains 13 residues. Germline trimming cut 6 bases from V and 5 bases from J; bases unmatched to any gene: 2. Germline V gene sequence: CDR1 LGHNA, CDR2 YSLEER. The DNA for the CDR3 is TGCGCCAGCAGGGACAGGGCTACCGGGGAGCTGTTTTTT. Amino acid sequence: CASRDRATGELFF.

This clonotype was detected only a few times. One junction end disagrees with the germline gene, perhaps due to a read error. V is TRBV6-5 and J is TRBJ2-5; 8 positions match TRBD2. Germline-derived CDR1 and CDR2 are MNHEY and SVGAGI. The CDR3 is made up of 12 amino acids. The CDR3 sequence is CASRISGGPPVF. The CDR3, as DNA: TGTGCCAGCAGAATAAGCGGGGGACCCCCCGTCTTC.

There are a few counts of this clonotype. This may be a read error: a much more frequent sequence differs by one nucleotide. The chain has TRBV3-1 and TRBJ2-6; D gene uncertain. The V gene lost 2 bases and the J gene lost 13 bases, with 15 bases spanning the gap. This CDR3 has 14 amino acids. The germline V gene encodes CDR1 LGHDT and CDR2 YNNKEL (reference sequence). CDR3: CASSQSTASEVLTF. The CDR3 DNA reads TGTGCCAGCAGCCAATCTACAGCCTCAGAAGTCCTGACTTTC. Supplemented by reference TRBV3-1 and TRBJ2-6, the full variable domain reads DTAVSQTPKYLVTQMGNDKSIKCEQNLGHDTMYWYKQDSKKFLKIMFSYNNKELIINETVPNRFSPKSPDKAHLNLHINSLELGDSAVYFCASSQSTASEVLTFGAGSRLTVL.

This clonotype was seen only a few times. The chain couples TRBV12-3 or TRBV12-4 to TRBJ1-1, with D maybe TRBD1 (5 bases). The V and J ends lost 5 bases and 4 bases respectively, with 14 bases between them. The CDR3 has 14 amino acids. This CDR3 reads CASSLQGVSTEAFF. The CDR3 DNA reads TGTGCCAGCAGTCTCCAGGGAGTTAGCACTGAAGCTTTCTTT.

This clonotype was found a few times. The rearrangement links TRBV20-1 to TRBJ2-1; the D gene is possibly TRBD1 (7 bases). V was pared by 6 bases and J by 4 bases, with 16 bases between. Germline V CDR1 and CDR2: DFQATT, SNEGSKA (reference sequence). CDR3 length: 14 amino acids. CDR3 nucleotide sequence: TGCAGTGCCGGTCCAGGGGGGAGTTACAATGAGCAGTTCTTC. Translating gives CSAGPGGSYNEQFF.

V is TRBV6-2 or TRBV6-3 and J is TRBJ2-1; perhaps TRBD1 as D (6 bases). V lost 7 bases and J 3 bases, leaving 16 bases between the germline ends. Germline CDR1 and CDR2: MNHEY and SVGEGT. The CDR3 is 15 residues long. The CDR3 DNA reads TGTGCCAGCACCTTAAGGGGGAACGTCTACAATGAGCAGTTCTTC. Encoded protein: CASTLRGNVYNEQFF.

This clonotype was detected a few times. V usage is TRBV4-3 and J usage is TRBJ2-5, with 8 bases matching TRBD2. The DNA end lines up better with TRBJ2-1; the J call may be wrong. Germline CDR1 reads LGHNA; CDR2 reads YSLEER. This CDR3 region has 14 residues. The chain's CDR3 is CASSQGLARNEQFF. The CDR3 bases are TGCGCCAGCAGCCAAGGACTAGCGAGGAATGAGCAGTTCTTC.

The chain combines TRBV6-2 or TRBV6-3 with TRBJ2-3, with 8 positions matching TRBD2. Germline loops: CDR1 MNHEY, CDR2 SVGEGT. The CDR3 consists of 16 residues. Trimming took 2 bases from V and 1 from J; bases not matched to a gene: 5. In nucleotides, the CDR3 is TGTGCCAGCAGTTACGGAGCGGGGGCCCGCACAGATACGCAGTATTTT. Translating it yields CASSYGAGARTDTQYF.

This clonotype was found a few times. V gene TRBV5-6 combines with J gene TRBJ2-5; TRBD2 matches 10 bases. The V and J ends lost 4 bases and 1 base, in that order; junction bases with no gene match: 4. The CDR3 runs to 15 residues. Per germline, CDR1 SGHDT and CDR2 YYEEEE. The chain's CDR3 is CASSLAGASQETQYF. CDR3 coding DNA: TGTGCCAGCAGCCTAGCGGGGGCTTCCCAAGAGACCCAGTACTTC.

The CDR3 sequence is CSARDLNLAPDTQYF. As DNA, the CDR3 is TGCAGTGCTAGAGATCTTAACCTAGCCCCAGATACGCAGTATTTT. The V and J genes are TRBV20-1 and TRBJ2-3, with D maybe TRBD2 (5 bases). Trimming removed 0 bases at V and 4 bases at J, with 14 bases between. The germline CDR1 and CDR2 sequences are DFQATT and SNEGSKA (reference sequence). The CDR3 contains 15 residues.